What follows is one TCR beta chain and its context. The antigen remains undetermined. Profiled with immunoSEQ multiplex PCR; TCRdb holds only in-frame clones, not every one. The data contain around 80,000 clones, roughly nine tenths of them singletons. The data originate from a study of OX40 agonist ivuxolimab in advanced cancers. Looking at the study overall: Dose-escalation patients' cancers were hepatocellular carcinoma, melanoma, renal cell or head and neck cancer. Three patients, one with hepatocellular carcinoma and two with cutaneous melanoma, responded partially.

The CDR3 length is 10 residues. Germline V CDR1 and CDR2: MRHNA, SNTAGT. V was shortened by 9 bases and J by 7 bases, with 4 bases between the two germline ends. Broader study findings: In the 0.1-3.0 mg/kg groups, partial responders showed among the lowest expansion.

This sequence was found in an adult with an advanced solid tumor such as melanoma, head and neck, liver or kidney cancer. This rearrangement joins TRBV6-4 to TRBJ1-6; no definite D call. This specimen consisted of CD4+ or CD8+ T cells sorted from blood, obtained in a trial of the OX40 agonist ivuxolimab. CDR3 region: CASHNSPLHF. The DNA for the CDR3 is TGTGCCAGTCACAATTCACCCCTCCACTTT.